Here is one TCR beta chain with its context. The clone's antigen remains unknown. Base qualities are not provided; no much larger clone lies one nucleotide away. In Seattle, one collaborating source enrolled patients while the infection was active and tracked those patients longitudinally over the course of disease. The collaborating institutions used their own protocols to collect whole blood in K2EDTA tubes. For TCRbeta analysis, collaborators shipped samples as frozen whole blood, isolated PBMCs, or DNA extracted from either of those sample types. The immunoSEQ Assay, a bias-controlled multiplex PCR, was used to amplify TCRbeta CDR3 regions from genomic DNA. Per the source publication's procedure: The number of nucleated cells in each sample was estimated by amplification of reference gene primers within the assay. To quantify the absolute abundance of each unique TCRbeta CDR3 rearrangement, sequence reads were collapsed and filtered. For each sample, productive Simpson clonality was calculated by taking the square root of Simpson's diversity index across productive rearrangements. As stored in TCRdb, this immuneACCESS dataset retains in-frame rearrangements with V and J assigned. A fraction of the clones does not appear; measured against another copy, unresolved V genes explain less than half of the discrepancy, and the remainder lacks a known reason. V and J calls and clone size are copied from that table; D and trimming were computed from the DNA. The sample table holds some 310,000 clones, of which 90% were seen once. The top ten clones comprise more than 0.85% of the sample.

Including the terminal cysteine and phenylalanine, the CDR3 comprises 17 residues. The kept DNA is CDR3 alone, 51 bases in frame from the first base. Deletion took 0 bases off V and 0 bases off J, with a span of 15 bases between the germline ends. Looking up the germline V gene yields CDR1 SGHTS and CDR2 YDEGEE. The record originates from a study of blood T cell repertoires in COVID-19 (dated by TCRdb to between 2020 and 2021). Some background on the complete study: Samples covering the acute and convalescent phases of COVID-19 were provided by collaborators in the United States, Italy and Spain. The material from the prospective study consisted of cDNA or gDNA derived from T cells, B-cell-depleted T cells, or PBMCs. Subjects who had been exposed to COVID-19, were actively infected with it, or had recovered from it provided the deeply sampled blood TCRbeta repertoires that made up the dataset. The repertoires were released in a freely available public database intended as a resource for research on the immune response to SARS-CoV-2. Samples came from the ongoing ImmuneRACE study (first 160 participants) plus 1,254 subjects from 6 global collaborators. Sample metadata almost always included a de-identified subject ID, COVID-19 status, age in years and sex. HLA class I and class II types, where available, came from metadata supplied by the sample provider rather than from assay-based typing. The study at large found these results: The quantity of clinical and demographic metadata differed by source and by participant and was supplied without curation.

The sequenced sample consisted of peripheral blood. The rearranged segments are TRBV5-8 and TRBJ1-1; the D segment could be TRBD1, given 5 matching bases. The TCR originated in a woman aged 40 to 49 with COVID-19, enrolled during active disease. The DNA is TGTGCCAGCAGCTTGGCCCTTGGGGGGGTGGTGAACACTGAAGCTTTCTTT. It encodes CASSLALGGVVNTEAFF.